This TCR beta chain was observed in a study of blood T cell repertoires in COVID-19. For the study at large: T cells, B-cell-depleted T cells, or PBMCs provided the cDNA or gDNA that served as material.

The method was immunoSEQ multiplex PCR; TCRdb's version includes in-frame clones alone and lacks a portion of them. There are roughly 200,000 clones in the sample; more than 70% occur only once, and approximately 6% lies in the top ten. CDR3 length: 17 residues. Trimming cost V 4 bases and J 4 bases; bases outside gene matches: 15. CDR1 is SGHNT, CDR2 YYREEE, per germline (reference sequence). This chain joins TRBV5-4 and TRBJ1-2; the match to TRBD1 covers 8 bases. The receptor was isolated from a man in his forties with active or convalescent COVID-19. Material: peripheral blood. CDR3 DNA sequence: TGTGCCAGCAGCCAAAAAACGGGACAGGCCGTGGTCTATGGCTACACCTTC. Translated, it gives CASSQKTGQAVVYGYTF.